This TCR beta chain was captured by sequencing in a study of blood T cell repertoires in COVID-19. Study as a whole: The analysed material was cDNA or gDNA that came from T cells, B-cell-depleted T cells, or PBMCs.

Authors' methods: Quantification of nucleated cells was approximated via reference gene primer amplification. Produced via immunoSEQ multiplex PCR; TCRdb's table is partial and in-frame only. That table furnishes V, J and clone size, whereas the DNA furnished D and trimming. This sample has 70,000 to 80,000 clones, with approximately 86% found just once. V was pared by 5 bases and J by 0 bases, with 4 bases between. This CDR3 contains 12 residues. CDR1 LNHDA and CDR2 SQIVND come from the germline V gene (reference sequence). This chain connects TRBV19 to TRBJ1-1; D is ambiguous. Specimen: peripheral blood. The source is a human donor in a cohort sampled during active COVID-19. DNA of the CDR3: TGTGCCAGTAGTTACATGAACACTGAAGCTTTCTTT. It translates to CASSYMNTEAFF.